This T cell receptor beta chain emerged from a study of control samples from healthy donors and cancer patients. Some clones are missing from TCRdb's copy, which holds only in-frame ones; the method was immunoSEQ multiplex PCR. The repertoire has just over 20,000 clones, about 85% of them found once; the top ten carry more than 20%. This clone was seen a few times. The V gene lost 4 bases and the J gene lost 2 bases, with 3 bases spanning the gap. Germline V gene sequence: CDR1 SGHRS, CDR2 YFSETQ. The CDR3 contains 11 residues. The sample was PBMCs. This TCR derives from a man aged 55 to 70 with colorectal cancer. V gene TRBV5-1 combines with J gene TRBJ1-1; no reliable D call. CDR3 DNA sequence: TGCGCCAGCAGCGGAAACACTGAAGCTTTCTTT. This gives the protein CASSGNTEAFF.